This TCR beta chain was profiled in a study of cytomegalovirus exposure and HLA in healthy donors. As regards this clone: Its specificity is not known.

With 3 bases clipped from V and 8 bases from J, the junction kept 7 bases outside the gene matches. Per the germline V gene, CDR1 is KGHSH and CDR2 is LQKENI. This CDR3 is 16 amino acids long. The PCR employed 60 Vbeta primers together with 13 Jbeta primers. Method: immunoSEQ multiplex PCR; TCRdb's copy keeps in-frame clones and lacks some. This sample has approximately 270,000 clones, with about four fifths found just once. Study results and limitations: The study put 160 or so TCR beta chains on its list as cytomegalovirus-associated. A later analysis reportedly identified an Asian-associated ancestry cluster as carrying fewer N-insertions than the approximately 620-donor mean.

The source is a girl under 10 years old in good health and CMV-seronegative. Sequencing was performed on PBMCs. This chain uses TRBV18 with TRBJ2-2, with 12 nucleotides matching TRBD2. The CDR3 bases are TGTGCCAGCTCACCGACGACTAGCGGGAGCTCTGGGGAGCTGTTTTTT. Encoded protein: CASSPTTSGSSGELFF.